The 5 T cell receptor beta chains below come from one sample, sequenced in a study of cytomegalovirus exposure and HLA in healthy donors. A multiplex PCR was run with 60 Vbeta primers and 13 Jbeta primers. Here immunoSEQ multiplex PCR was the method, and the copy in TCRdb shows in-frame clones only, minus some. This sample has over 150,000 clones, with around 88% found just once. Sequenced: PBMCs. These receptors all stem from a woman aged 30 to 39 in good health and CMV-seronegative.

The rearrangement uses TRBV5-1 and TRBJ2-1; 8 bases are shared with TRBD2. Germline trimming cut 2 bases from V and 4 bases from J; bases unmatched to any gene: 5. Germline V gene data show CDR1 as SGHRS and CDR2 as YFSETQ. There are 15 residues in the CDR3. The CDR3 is CASSLTGGAYNEQFF. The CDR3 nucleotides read TGCGCCAGCAGCTTAACCGGGGGGGCGTACAATGAGCAGTTCTTC.

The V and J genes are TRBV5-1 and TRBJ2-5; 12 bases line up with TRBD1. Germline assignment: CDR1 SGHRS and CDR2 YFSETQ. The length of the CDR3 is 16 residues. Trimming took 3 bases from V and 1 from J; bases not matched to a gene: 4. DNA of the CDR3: TGCGCCAGCAGCTCAGGGACAGGGGGCCTCCAAGAGACCCAGTACTTC. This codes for CASSSGTGGLQETQYF.

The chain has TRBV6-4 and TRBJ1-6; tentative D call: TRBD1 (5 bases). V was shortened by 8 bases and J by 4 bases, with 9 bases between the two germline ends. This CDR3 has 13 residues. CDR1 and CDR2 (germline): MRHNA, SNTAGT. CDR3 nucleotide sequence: TGTGCCAGCGGGGCCGAATATAATTCACCCCTCCACTTT. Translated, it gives CASGAEYNSPLHF.

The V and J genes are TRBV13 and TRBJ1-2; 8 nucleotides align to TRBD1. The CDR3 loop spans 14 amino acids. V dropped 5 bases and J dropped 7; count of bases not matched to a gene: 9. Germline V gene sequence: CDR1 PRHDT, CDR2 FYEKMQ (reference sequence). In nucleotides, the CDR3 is TGTGCCAGCAGCGACCCTCAGGGGGCGCGTGGCTACACCTTC. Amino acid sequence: CASSDPQGARGYTF.

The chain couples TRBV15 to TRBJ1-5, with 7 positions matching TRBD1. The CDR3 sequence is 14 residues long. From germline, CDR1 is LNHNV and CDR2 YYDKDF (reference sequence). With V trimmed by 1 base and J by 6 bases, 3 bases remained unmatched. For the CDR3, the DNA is TGTGCCACCAGCAGAGGGACAGGTAGTCAGCCCCAGCATTTT. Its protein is CATSRGTGSQPQHF. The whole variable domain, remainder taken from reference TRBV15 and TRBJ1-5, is DAMVIQNPRYQVTQFGKPVTLSCSQTLNHNVMYWYQQKSSQAPKLLFHYYDKDFNNEADTPDNFQSRRPNTSFCFLDIRSPGLGDTAMYLCATSRGTGSQPQHFGDGTRLSIL.